Sequencing of this T cell receptor (beta chain) was carried out in a study of shared clonotypes between healthy human individuals. TCRdb's table, derived via immunoSEQ multiplex PCR, lists solely in-frame clones and lacks some. The sample has under 1,100,000 clones; 78% are singletons. In this sample, this clone turned up a few times. This receptor was identified in a man aged 18 to 29 in good health. Some clones in this sample may be carry-over from other donors' samples. The sequencing input was memory CD4+ T cells from PBMCs. The sample's subset: CD45RA-negative fraction.

Written as DNA, the CDR3 is TGCAGCGCCATGACGGACCTAGCCAAAAACATTCAGTACTTC. Amino acid sequence: CSAMTDLAKNIQYF. V is TRBV29-1 and J is TRBJ2-4, with D unclear. Germline V gene sequence: CDR1 SQVTM, CDR2 ANQGSEA. There are 14 residues in the CDR3. Trimming stripped 7 bases from V and 0 bases from J, with 13 bases between.